These T cell receptor beta chains were read from a single sample in a study of monozygotic twins with inflammatory bowel disease. TCRdb reprocessed the 5' RACE reads, with one entry per CDR3 protein and no DNA. The listing records approximately 380,000 distinct CDR3 sequences. The sample comprised blood. These TCRs come from a human donor with ulcerative colitis or Crohn's disease, or a healthy co-twin of an affected twin (not recorded which). Both conserved end residues are part of each CDR3.

j_call: TRBJ2-3; v_call: TRBV6-5; cdr3_aa: CASSYAAGATDTQYF
j_call: TRBJ2-7; v_call: TRBV4-1; cdr3_aa: CASSQFEGTSYEQYF
j_call: TRBJ1-2; v_call: TRBV19; cdr3_aa: CASSIGSGYGYTF
j_call: TRBJ2-7; v_call: TRBV5-6; cdr3_aa: CASSFGTTEQYF
j_call: TRBJ2-1; v_call: TRBV7-2; cdr3_aa: CASRSAMSSYNEQFF
j_call: TRBJ1-2; v_call: TRBV20-1; cdr3_aa: CSGPGGTVQRGGYTF
j_call: TRBJ2-2; v_call: TRBV12-3/TRBV12-4; cdr3_aa: CASIPDRNTGELFF
j_call: TRBJ1-1; v_call: TRBV29-1; cdr3_aa: CSADGGWGMNTEAFF
j_call: TRBJ2-3; v_call: TRBV7-2; cdr3_aa: CASSRSGGNTDTQYF
j_call: TRBJ2-1; v_call: TRBV27; cdr3_aa: CASRLSPPRSGGNEQFF
j_call: TRBJ2-5; v_call: TRBV5-1; cdr3_aa: CASSLGQGPPETQYF
j_call: TRBJ2-7; v_call: TRBV7-6; cdr3_aa: CASSENEGRLSSYEQYF
j_call: TRBJ1-5; v_call: TRBV6-6; cdr3_aa: CASRAPGPQHF
j_call: TRBJ1-1; v_call: TRBV4-3; cdr3_aa: CASSQETPPRGGYTEAFF
j_call: TRBJ2-5; v_call: TRBV5-1; cdr3_aa: CASSEQGSGETQYF
j_call: TRBJ1-4; v_call: TRBV20-1; cdr3_aa: CSARVADRDEKLFF
j_call: TRBJ2-7; v_call: TRBV18; cdr3_aa: CASSPLGRSHEQYF
j_call: TRBJ2-4; v_call: TRBV6-5; cdr3_aa: CAIKDRAKNIQYF
j_call: TRBJ1-2; v_call: TRBV5-4; cdr3_aa: CASSSETGMLAFYGYTF
j_call: TRBJ2-1; v_call: TRBV7-8; cdr3_aa: CASSSALEQFF
j_call: TRBJ2-3; v_call: TRBV12-3/TRBV12-4; cdr3_aa: CASSFRSGPPLDTQYF
j_call: TRBJ2-7; v_call: TRBV7-9; cdr3_aa: CASSYGQGDQYF
j_call: TRBJ1-2; v_call: TRBV5-1; cdr3_aa: CASSLDSRYGYTF
j_call: TRBJ2-2; v_call: TRBV11-2; cdr3_aa: CASSPQGAAGELFF
j_call: TRBJ1-6; v_call: TRBV12-3/TRBV12-4; cdr3_aa: CASRVPGQGGNSPLHF
j_call: TRBJ1-5; v_call: TRBV6-2/TRBV6-3; cdr3_aa: CASSYYRTGYSNQPQHF
j_call: TRBJ2-7; v_call: TRBV9; cdr3_aa: CASSVNGNAYEQYF
j_call: TRBJ2-7; v_call: TRBV5-1; cdr3_aa: CASRADWGLSYEQYF
j_call: TRBJ2-7; v_call: TRBV25-1; cdr3_aa: CASSEGGISYEQYF
j_call: TRBJ1-5; v_call: TRBV7-9; cdr3_aa: CASSRDLQDQPQHF
j_call: TRBJ2-1; v_call: TRBV12-3/TRBV12-4; cdr3_aa: CASSPPGQGVDEQFF
j_call: TRBJ2-7; v_call: TRBV5-1; cdr3_aa: CASSRLTSGGGYEQYF
j_call: TRBJ2-7; v_call: TRBV7-2; cdr3_aa: CASSFLALSYEQYF
j_call: TRBJ2-5; v_call: TRBV19; cdr3_aa: CASSHRAGLQETQYF
j_call: TRBJ2-3; v_call: TRBV3-1; cdr3_aa: CASSQDKGGPTDTQYF
j_call: TRBJ1-2; v_call: TRBV14; cdr3_aa: CASSQETGALNYGYTF
j_call: TRBJ2-2; v_call: TRBV7-3; cdr3_aa: CASSSVAGGLRSTGELFF
j_call: TRBJ2-7; v_call: TRBV20-1; cdr3_aa: CSASTGSPYEQYF
j_call: TRBJ2-3; v_call: TRBV12-3/TRBV12-4; cdr3_aa: CASSLPGAFRRADTQYF
j_call: TRBJ1-4; v_call: TRBV20-1; cdr3_aa: CSARDPGQLEKLFF
j_call: TRBJ1-5; v_call: TRBV19; cdr3_aa: CASSKGFNQPQHF